This entry lists 10 T cell receptor beta chains sequenced from one sample in a study of T cell responses to AZD1222 COVID-19 vaccine. Measured with immunoSEQ multiplex PCR; TCRdb has only the in-frame clones, and not every one. This sample carries 43,000 or so clones, around 90% of them seen once, and the ten largest clones take 37%. The material sequenced was peripheral blood, taken 28 days after the second AZD1222 dose. These receptor sequences come from an adult who received the AZD1222 COVID-19 vaccine.

The chain has TRBV27 and TRBJ1-5, with 8 nucleotides matching TRBD1. Germline V gene data show CDR1 as MNHEY and CDR2 as SMNVEV (reference sequence). Trimming took 6 bases from V and 7 from J; bases not matched to a gene: 8. This CDR3 has 14 amino acids. The CDR3 loop is CASSWTGTEQPQHF. CDR3 in DNA: TGTGCCAGCAGCTGGACAGGGACCGAACAGCCCCAGCATTTT.

This rearrangement joins TRBV5-1 to TRBJ1-2; D might be TRBD1 (5 bases). This CDR3 spans 14 amino acids. CDR1 is SGHRS and CDR2 is YFSETQ in the germline V gene. Trimming pared 4 bases from V and 5 bases from J, leaving 15 bases between. The CDR3 DNA reads as TGCGCCAGCAGCCCGGGCAGGGAGGTTTATGGCTACACCTTC. Its translation: CASSPGREVYGYTF.

The chain has TRBV18 and TRBJ1-2, with 7 bases identical to TRBD1. The CDR3 extends over 11 amino acids. With V trimmed by 6 bases and J by 10 bases, 5 bases remained unmatched. Germline values: CDR1 KGHSH, CDR2 LQKENI. The CDR3 spells CASSRDSHYTF. DNA of the CDR3: TGTGCCAGCTCGCGGGACAGTCACTACACCTTC.

In DNA, the CDR3 is TGTGCCAGCAGGCCAGGGGGGAACTTAAAGAACACTGAAGCTTTCTTT. Encoded protein: CASRPGGNLKNTEAFF. The chain uses TRBV5-5 and TRBJ1-1, with TRBD1 identical over 7 bases. Germline V CDR1 and CDR2: SGHKS, YYEKEE (reference sequence). Trimming took 5 bases from V and 1 from J; bases not matched to a gene: 11. The CDR3 has 16 residues.

The chain links TRBV12-3 or TRBV12-4 to TRBJ2-1; 9 bases fit TRBD1. Germline trimming cut 5 bases from V and 7 bases from J; bases unmatched to any gene: 3. The CDR3 has 13 residues. Here the CDR3 DNA reads TGTGCCAGCAGTGGGGACAGGGCGAATGAGCAGTTCTTC. Amino acid sequence: CASSGDRANEQFF.

CDR3 protein: CASSSGPGGYTF. The CDR3 nucleotides are TGTGCCAGCAGTTCTGGGCCCGGCGGCTACACCTTC. The V gene is TRBV27, the J gene TRBJ1-2, with D unclear. V lost 4 bases and J 8 bases, leaving 11 bases between the germline ends. The germline V gene has CDR1 MNHEY and CDR2 SMNVEV (reference sequence). The CDR3 contains 12 residues.

The gene calls are TRBV5-1 and TRBJ1-6, with 8 bases that match TRBD1. CDR1 and CDR2 from the germline V gene are SGHRS and YFSETQ. This CDR3 region has 16 residues. The V gene end was trimmed by 4 bases and the J gene end by 7 bases; junction bases not matched to a gene: 10. The CDR3 DNA follows: TGCGCCAGCAGCCCCACGGACAGGGATGGCAATTCACCCCTCCACTTT. Its protein product is CASSPTDRDGNSPLHF. The whole variable domain, remainder taken from reference TRBV5-1 and TRBJ1-6, is KAGVTQTPRYLIKTRGQQVTLSCSPISGHRSVSWYQQTPGQGLQFLFEYFSETQRNKGNFPGRFSGRQFSNSRSEMNVSTLELGDSALYLCASSPTDRDGNSPLHFGNGTRLTVT.

The chain has TRBV6-2 or TRBV6-3 and TRBJ2-7; D not resolved. Germline CDR1 MNHEY, CDR2 SVGEGT. V dropped 0 bases and J dropped 0 bases, with 9 bases sitting between them. CDR3 length: 15 residues. CDR3 protein: CASSYSTVFSYEQYF. The CDR3 DNA follows: TGTGCCAGCAGTTACTCGACGGTATTCTCCTACGAGCAGTACTTC.

This clone has just one count. This sequence joins TRBV5-1 and TRBJ2-2; 10 positions agree with TRBD1. CDR1 is SGHRS and CDR2 is YFSETQ in the germline V gene. The CDR3 is made up of 16 amino acids. V dropped 4 bases and J dropped 0; count of bases not matched to a gene: 3. The CDR3 region is CASSLGQGANTGELFF. The CDR3 coding sequence is TGCGCCAGCAGCCTAGGACAGGGGGCGAACACCGGGGAGCTGTTTTTT.

This clone was seen once. This chain links TRBV4-1 with TRBJ1-1; D gene uncertain. The CDR3 length is 13 residues. The V gene's germline CDR1 is MGHRA and CDR2 YSYEKL. Deletions cut 1 base from V and 6 bases from J, with 9 bases between. For the CDR3, the DNA is TGCGCCAGCAGCCAAGTACACTGGGCTGAAGCTTTCTTT. This encodes CASSQVHWAEAFF.